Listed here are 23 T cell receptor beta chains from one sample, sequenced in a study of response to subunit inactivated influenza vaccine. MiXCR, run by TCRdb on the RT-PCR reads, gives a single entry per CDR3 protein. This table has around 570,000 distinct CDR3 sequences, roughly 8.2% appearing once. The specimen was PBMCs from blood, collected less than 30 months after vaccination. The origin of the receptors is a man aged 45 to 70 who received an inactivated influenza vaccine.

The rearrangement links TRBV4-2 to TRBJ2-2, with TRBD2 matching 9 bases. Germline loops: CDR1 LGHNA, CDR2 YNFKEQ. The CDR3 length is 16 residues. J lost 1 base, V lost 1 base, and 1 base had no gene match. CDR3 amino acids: CASSQVSGRNTGELFF. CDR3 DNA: TGTGCCAGCAGCCAAGTTAGCGGGAGGAACACCGGGGAGCTGTTTTTT.

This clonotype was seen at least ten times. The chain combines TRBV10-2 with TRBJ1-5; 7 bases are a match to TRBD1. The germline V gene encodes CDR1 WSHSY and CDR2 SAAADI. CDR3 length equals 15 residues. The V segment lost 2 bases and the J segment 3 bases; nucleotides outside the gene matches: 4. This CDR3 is CASSEGDRVNQPQHF. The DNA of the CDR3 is TGCGCCAGCAGTGAGGGGGACAGAGTCAATCAGCCCCAGCATTTT.

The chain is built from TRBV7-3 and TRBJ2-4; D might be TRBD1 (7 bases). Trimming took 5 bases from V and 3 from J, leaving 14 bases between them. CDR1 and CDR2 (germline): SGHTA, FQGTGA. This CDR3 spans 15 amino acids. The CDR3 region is CASSKPGDSKNIQYF. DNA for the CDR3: TGTGCCAGCAGCAAACCGGGGGACAGCAAAAACATTCAGTACTTC.

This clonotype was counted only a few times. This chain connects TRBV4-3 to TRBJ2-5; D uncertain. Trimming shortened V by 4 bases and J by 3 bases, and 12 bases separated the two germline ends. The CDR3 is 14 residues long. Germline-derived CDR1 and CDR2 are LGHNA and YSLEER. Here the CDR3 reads CASSPSYYKETQYF. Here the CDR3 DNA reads TGCGCCAGCAGCCCCAGCTACTACAAAGAGACCCAGTACTTC.

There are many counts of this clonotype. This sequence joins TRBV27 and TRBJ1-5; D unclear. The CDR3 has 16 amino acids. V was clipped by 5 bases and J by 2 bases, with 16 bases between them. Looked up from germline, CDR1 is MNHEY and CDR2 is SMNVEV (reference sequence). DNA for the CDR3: TGTGCCAGCAGTCGAACCCCCTTGGTAGGCAATCAGCCCCAGCATTTT. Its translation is CASSRTPLVGNQPQHF.

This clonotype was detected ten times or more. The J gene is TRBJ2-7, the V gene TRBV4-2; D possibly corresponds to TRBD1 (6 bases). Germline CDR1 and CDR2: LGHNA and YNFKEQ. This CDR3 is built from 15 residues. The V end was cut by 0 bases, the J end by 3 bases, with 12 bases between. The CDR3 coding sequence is TGTGCCAGCAGCCAAGATGACAGGTCGAACTACGAGCAGTACTTC. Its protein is CASSQDDRSNYEQYF.

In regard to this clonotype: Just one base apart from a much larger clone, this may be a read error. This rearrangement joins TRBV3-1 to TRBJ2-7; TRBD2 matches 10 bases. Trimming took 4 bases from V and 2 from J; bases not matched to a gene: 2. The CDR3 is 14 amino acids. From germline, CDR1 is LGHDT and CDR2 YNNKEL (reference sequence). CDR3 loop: CASSPGLATYEQYF. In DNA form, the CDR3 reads TGTGCCAGCAGCCCGGGACTAGCGACCTACGAGCAGTACTTC.

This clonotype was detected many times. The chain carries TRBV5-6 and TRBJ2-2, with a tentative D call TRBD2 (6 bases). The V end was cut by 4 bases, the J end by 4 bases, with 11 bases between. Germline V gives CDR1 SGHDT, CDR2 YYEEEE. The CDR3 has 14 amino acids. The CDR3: CASSRWRGTGELFF. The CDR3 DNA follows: TGTGCCAGCAGCCGGTGGCGGGGCACCGGGGAGCTGTTTTTT.

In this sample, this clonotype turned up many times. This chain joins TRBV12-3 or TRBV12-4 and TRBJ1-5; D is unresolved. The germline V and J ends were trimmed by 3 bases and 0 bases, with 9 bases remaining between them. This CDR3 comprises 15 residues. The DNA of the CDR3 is TGTGCCAGCAGTTTGGGTGTGGGTAGCAATCAGCCCCAGCATTTT. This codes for CASSLGVGSNQPQHF.

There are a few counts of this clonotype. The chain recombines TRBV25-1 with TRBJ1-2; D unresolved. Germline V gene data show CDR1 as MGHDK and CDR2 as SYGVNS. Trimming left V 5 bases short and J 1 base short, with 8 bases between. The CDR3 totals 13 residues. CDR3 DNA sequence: TGTGCCAGCAGTATCTCGGTTAACTATGGCTACACCTTC. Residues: CASSISVNYGYTF.

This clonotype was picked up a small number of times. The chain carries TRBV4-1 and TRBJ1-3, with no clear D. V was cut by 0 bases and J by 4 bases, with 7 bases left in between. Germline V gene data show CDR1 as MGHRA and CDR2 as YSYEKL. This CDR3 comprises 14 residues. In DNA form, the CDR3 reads TGCGCCAGCAGCCAAGATTGGGCAGGAAACACCATATATTTT. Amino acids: CASSQDWAGNTIYF.

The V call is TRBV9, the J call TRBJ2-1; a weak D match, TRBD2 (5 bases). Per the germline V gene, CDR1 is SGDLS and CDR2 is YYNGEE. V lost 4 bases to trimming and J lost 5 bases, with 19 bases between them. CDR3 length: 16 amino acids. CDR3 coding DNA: TGTGCCAGCAGCACTCGACTAATAGCGAGGAACAATGAGCAGTTCTTC. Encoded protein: CASSTRLIARNNEQFF.

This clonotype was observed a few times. The CDR3 protein is CASSFAGHFQETQYF. CDR3 in DNA: TGTGCCAGCAGTTTCGCGGGACACTTTCAAGAGACCCAGTACTTC. The chain recombines TRBV12-3 or TRBV12-4 with TRBJ2-5; TRBD1 or TRBD2 may be the D gene (6 bases each). Trimming stripped 3 bases from V and 2 bases from J, with 13 bases between. The CDR3 has 15 amino acids.

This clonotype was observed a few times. CDR3 nucleotides: TGCAGTGCTGTAGGCTGGCAGAACGGAGAGACCCAGTACTTC. Translating gives CSAVGWQNGETQYF. The V and J genes are TRBV20-1 and TRBJ2-5; D gene ambiguous. This CDR3 comprises 14 residues. Trimming cost V 5 bases and J 4 bases, with 17 bases left between them. Germline assignment: CDR1 DFQATT and CDR2 SNEGSKA (reference sequence).

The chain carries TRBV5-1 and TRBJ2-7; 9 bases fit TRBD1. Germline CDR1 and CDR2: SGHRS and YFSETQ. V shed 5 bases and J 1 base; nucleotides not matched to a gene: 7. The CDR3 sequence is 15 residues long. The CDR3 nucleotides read TGCGCCAGCAGGTGGGGACAGGGTAATTCCTACGAGCAGTACTTC. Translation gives CASRWGQGNSYEQYF.

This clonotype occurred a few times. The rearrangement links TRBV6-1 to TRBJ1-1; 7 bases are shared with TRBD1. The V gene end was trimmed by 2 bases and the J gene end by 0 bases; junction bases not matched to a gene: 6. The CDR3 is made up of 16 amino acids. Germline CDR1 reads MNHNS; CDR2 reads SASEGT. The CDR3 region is CASSEFPGTVNTEAFF. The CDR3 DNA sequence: TGTGCCAGCAGTGAATTTCCCGGGACAGTGAACACTGAAGCTTTCTTT.

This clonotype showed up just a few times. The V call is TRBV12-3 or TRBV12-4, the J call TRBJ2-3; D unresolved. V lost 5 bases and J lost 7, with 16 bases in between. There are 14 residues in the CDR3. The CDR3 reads CASSQGALDNTQYF. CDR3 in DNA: TGTGCCAGCAGTCAAGGCGCCCTTGACAATACGCAGTATTTT.

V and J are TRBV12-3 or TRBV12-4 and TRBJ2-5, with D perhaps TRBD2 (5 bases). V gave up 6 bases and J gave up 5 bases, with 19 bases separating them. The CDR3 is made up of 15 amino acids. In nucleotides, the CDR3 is TGTGCCAGCAGGGTTAGCGAGGGCGGTGGGGAGACCCAGTACTTC. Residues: CASRVSEGGGETQYF.

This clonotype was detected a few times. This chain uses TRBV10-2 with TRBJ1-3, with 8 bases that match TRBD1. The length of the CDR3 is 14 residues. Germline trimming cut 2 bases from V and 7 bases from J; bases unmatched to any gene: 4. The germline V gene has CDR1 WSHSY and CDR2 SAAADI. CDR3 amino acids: CASSESGDRNTIYF. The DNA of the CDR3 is TGCGCCAGCAGTGAGAGCGGGGACAGGAACACCATATATTTT.

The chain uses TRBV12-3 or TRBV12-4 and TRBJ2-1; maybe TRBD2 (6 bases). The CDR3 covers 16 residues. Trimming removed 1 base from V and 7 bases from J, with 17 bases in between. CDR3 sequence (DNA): TGTGCCAGCAGTTTAGGTGCGGGGCGACTGGCGAATGAGCAGTTCTTC. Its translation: CASSLGAGRLANEQFF.

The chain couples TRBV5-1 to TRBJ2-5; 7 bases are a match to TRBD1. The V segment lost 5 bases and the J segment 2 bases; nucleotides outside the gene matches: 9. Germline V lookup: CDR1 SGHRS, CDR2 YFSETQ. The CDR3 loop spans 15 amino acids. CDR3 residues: CASRDRTGTQETQYF. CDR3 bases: TGCGCCAGCAGAGACAGGACAGGCACACAAGAGACCCAGTACTTC.

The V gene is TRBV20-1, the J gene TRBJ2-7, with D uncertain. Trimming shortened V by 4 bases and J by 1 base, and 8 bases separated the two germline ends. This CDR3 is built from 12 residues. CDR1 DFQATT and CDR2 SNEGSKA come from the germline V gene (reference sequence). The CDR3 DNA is TGCAGTGCTACGGACGGTTCCTACGAGCAGTACTTC. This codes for CSATDGSYEQYF.

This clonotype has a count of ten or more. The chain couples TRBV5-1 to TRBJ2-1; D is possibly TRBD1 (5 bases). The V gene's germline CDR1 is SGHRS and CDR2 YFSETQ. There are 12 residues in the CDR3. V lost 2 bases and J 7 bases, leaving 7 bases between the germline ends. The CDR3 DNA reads TGCGCCAGCAGCTTCCAGGGAAATGAGCAGTTCTTC. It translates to CASSFQGNEQFF. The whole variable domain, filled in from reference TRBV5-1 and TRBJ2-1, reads KAGVTQTPRYLIKTRGQQVTLSCSPISGHRSVSWYQQTPGQGLQFLFEYFSETQRNKGNFPGRFSGRQFSNSRSEMNVSTLELGDSALYLCASSFQGNEQFFGPGTRLTVL.